These T cell receptor beta chains were read from a single sample in a study of metastatic and nonmetastatic thyroid tumors. MiXCR was used by TCRdb to re-call the PCR reads. The sample lists about 24,000 clones, under 15% seen once, with 13% to 15% in the top ten. The sample was blood. All receptors derive from a female donor with papillary thyroid cancer or a benign thyroid nodule (not recorded which). Some clones in this sample may be carry-over from other donors' samples. Both conserved end residues are part of each CDR3. A D gene is named only where the DNA matches it firmly. Rows give clone size only sometimes, using once, few, many, or a class for an expanded clone.

clone_size: many; j_call: TRBJ2-2; v_call: TRBV20-1; d_call: .; cdr3_nt: TGCAGTGCTAGAGATATTGCAGCGACCGGGGAGCTGTTTTTT; cdr3_aa: CSARDIAATGELFF
clone_size: many; j_call: TRBJ2-7; v_call: TRBV5-6; d_call: .; cdr3_nt: TGTGCCAGCAGCTCGGCAATCCCCTACGAGCAGTACTTC; cdr3_aa: CASSSAIPYEQYF
clone_size: .; j_call: TRBJ2-7; v_call: TRBV3-1; d_call: .; cdr3_nt: TGTGCCAGCTCACCACCGTACAGTCCCTACGAGCAGTACTTC; cdr3_aa: CASSPPYSPYEQYF
clone_size: many; j_call: TRBJ2-3; v_call: TRBV7-3; d_call: .; cdr3_nt: TGTGCCAGCAGCATCTTTGGCACAGATACGCAGTATTTT; cdr3_aa: CASSIFGTDTQYF
clone_size: medium-sized; j_call: TRBJ2-7; v_call: TRBV3-1; d_call: .; cdr3_nt: TGTGCCAGCAGCCAACCAGGGAATAGGGTCTACGAGCAGTACTTC; cdr3_aa: CASSQPGNRVYEQYF
clone_size: many; j_call: TRBJ2-5; v_call: TRBV11-2; d_call: TRBD2; cdr3_nt: TGTGCCAGCAGCTTAGGCTCGGGAGGGCCAGAGACCCAGTACTTC; cdr3_aa: CASSLGSGGPETQYF
clone_size: many; j_call: TRBJ2-1; v_call: TRBV2; d_call: TRBD2; cdr3_nt: TGTGCCAGCAGTGAAAGGGTACGGTTTCTAGCGGGAGCTGAGCAGTTCTTC; cdr3_aa: CASSERVRFLAGAEQFF
clone_size: many; j_call: TRBJ2-3; v_call: TRBV6-4; d_call: TRBD2; cdr3_nt: TGTGCCAGCAGCCCCCTGGCGGGAGGTAGCACAGATACGCAGTATTTT; cdr3_aa: CASSPLAGGSTDTQYF
clone_size: many; j_call: TRBJ2-1; v_call: TRBV10-2; d_call: .; cdr3_nt: TGCGCCAGCAGTGAGTCGATAGGCTATGAGCAGTTCTTC; cdr3_aa: CASSESIGYEQFF
clone_size: many; j_call: TRBJ2-2; v_call: TRBV20-1; d_call: TRBD2; cdr3_nt: TGCAGTGCGGGGACTAGCGGGGTCAACACCGGGGAGCTGTTTTTT; cdr3_aa: CSAGTSGVNTGELFF
clone_size: medium-sized; j_call: TRBJ2-7; v_call: TRBV27; d_call: .; cdr3_nt: TGTGCCAGCACTTCCGGGGACACCCGTTACGAGCAGTACTTC; cdr3_aa: CASTSGDTRYEQYF
clone_size: .; j_call: TRBJ2-5; v_call: TRBV20-1; d_call: TRBD2; cdr3_nt: TGCAGTGCTAGTGGGTCTAGCGGGGTCCAAGAGACCCAGTACTTC; cdr3_aa: CSASGSSGVQETQYF
clone_size: many; j_call: TRBJ2-3; v_call: TRBV30; d_call: TRBD2; cdr3_nt: TGTGCCTGGAGTGGGGGGACTAGCGGGAGCTTATCAAGCACAGATACGCAGTATTTT; cdr3_aa: CAWSGGTSGSLSSTDTQYF
clone_size: many; j_call: TRBJ2-3; v_call: TRBV6-1; d_call: .; cdr3_nt: TGTGCCAGCAACCGTGGGGATACGCAGTATTTT; cdr3_aa: CASNRGDTQYF
clone_size: many; j_call: TRBJ2-5; v_call: TRBV2; d_call: .; cdr3_nt: TGTGCCAGCATTGAGGGGTCGTCAAGGGGGACCCAGTACTTC; cdr3_aa: CASIEGSSRGTQYF
clone_size: many; j_call: TRBJ1-6; v_call: TRBV10-3; d_call: TRBD1; cdr3_nt: TGTGCCATCAGTGAATTGGACAGGGATTCACCCCTCCACTTT; cdr3_aa: CAISELDRDSPLHF
clone_size: few; j_call: TRBJ1-2; v_call: TRBV20-1; d_call: .; cdr3_nt: TGCAGTGTTGGGGGTTCCTCACCGCGAGCCTATGGCTACACCTTC; cdr3_aa: CSVGGSSPRAYGYTF
clone_size: many; j_call: TRBJ2-1; v_call: TRBV6-4; d_call: .; cdr3_nt: TGTGCCAGCAGTCGCCTTAATATTGGCAATGAGCAGTTCTTC; cdr3_aa: CASSRLNIGNEQFF
clone_size: many; j_call: TRBJ2-1; v_call: TRBV2; d_call: .; cdr3_nt: TGTGCCAGCAGTCCTCGGGGCTTCTACAATGAGCAGTTCTTC; cdr3_aa: CASSPRGFYNEQFF
clone_size: many; j_call: TRBJ2-1; v_call: TRBV20-1; d_call: .; cdr3_nt: TGCAGTGCTAGTCCTAGCACCTCCTACAATGAGCAGTTCTTC; cdr3_aa: CSASPSTSYNEQFF
clone_size: many; j_call: TRBJ2-5; v_call: TRBV11-2; d_call: TRBD2; cdr3_nt: TGTGCCAGCAGCTTAGCAGGGACTAGCGGACCAAGGGCCCAGTACTTC; cdr3_aa: CASSLAGTSGPRAQYF
clone_size: many; j_call: TRBJ2-1; v_call: TRBV29-1; d_call: .; cdr3_nt: TGCAGCGTTGCTCCCTACAATGAGCAGTTCTTC; cdr3_aa: CSVAPYNEQFF
clone_size: many; j_call: TRBJ1-1; v_call: TRBV5-1; d_call: .; cdr3_nt: TGCGCCAGCAGCGTAACAGGGCTGGGTAGCACTGAAGCTTTCTTT; cdr3_aa: CASSVTGLGSTEAFF
clone_size: many; j_call: TRBJ2-3; v_call: TRBV6-4; d_call: TRBD2; cdr3_nt: TGTGCCAGCAGTGACTCTAGCGGGAAGTCTGATACGCAGTATTTT; cdr3_aa: CASSDSSGKSDTQYF
clone_size: .; j_call: TRBJ1-6; v_call: TRBV4-2; d_call: .; cdr3_nt: TGTGCCAGCAGCCAATACTCAGGCTTTAATTCACCCCTCCACTTT; cdr3_aa: CASSQYSGFNSPLHF
clone_size: many; j_call: TRBJ2-7; v_call: TRBV10-3; d_call: .; cdr3_nt: TGTGCCATCAGTGAGTCTCTGGTTGGAGACAGCGCCTACGAGCAGTACTTC; cdr3_aa: CAISESLVGDSAYEQYF
clone_size: many; j_call: TRBJ2-3; v_call: TRBV3-1; d_call: TRBD2; cdr3_nt: TGTGCCAGCAGCCGGACTAGCGGCACAGATACGCAGTATTTT; cdr3_aa: CASSRTSGTDTQYF
clone_size: .; j_call: TRBJ2-7; v_call: TRBV11-3; d_call: .; cdr3_nt: TGTGCCAGCAGCTCGTCCACCAGTCCTAGGTCCTACGAGCAGTACTTC; cdr3_aa: CASSSSTSPRSYEQYF
clone_size: .; j_call: TRBJ1-2; v_call: TRBV6-5; d_call: TRBD1; cdr3_nt: TGTGCCAGCAGTTACTCGGGACAGGGGAAGTATGGCTACACCTTC; cdr3_aa: CASSYSGQGKYGYTF
clone_size: many; j_call: TRBJ2-1; v_call: TRBV28; d_call: .; cdr3_nt: TGTGCCAGCAGTTTCGGCGAGGTCAATGAGCAGTTCTTC; cdr3_aa: CASSFGEVNEQFF
clone_size: many; j_call: TRBJ2-4; v_call: TRBV4-1; d_call: .; cdr3_nt: TGCGCCAGCAGCCAGGCAGGGCTAGCCAAAAACATTCAGTACTTC; cdr3_aa: CASSQAGLAKNIQYF
clone_size: .; j_call: TRBJ2-7; v_call: TRBV6-1; d_call: TRBD1; cdr3_nt: TGTGCCAGCAGTGAAGATGCAGGGGGCTACGAGCAGTACTTC; cdr3_aa: CASSEDAGGYEQYF
clone_size: many; j_call: TRBJ2-7; v_call: TRBV24-1; d_call: .; cdr3_nt: TGTGCCACCAGTGATTTGGGGGGGTACGAGCAGTACTTC; cdr3_aa: CATSDLGGYEQYF
clone_size: many; j_call: TRBJ2-2; v_call: TRBV5-1; d_call: .; cdr3_nt: TGCGCCAGCAACCTGGACGGGAGAGACACCGGGGAGCTGTTTTTT; cdr3_aa: CASNLDGRDTGELFF
clone_size: many; j_call: TRBJ2-3; v_call: TRBV9; d_call: .; cdr3_nt: TGCGCCAGCAGCGCCGAGGGGGTAGATACGCAGTATTTT; cdr3_aa: CASSAEGVDTQYF
clone_size: medium-sized; j_call: TRBJ2-7; v_call: TRBV6-1; d_call: TRBD2; cdr3_nt: TGTGCCAGCAGTGGCAGGACTAGCGGGAGTTACGAGCAGTACTTC; cdr3_aa: CASSGRTSGSYEQYF
clone_size: many; j_call: TRBJ2-7; v_call: TRBV5-1; d_call: .; cdr3_nt: TGCGCCAGCAGCTTGGCCGCGGGATCTGGGGAGCAGTACTTC; cdr3_aa: CASSLAAGSGEQYF
clone_size: many; j_call: TRBJ2-5; v_call: TRBV12-5; d_call: .; cdr3_nt: TGTGCTAGTGGTTTGGAGGGGGAGACCCAGTACTTC; cdr3_aa: CASGLEGETQYF
clone_size: many; j_call: TRBJ2-2; v_call: TRBV5-1; d_call: .; cdr3_nt: TGCGCCAGCAGCTTGGTGTCCGTGTCCGGGGAGCTGTTTTTT; cdr3_aa: CASSLVSVSGELFF
clone_size: .; j_call: TRBJ2-1; v_call: TRBV11-2; d_call: TRBD1; cdr3_nt: TGTGCCAGCAGCTTAAGACAGGGGGCTCTGGGTGAGCAGTTCTTC; cdr3_aa: CASSLRQGALGEQFF